One sample yielded the 26 T cell receptor beta chains listed below, sequenced in a study of beta chain features in type 1 diabetes. Sequenced material consisted of expressed TCRB transcripts (all of the isolated RNA was reverse transcribed). Clones were read by immunoSEQ multiplex PCR, and TCRdb kept only the in-frame ones, dropping some. Of a few hundred thousand clones in the sample, about 14% were seen once. Sample: naive CD4+ T cells from blood. All receptors derive from a woman between 18 and 29 years old in good health.

On this clone: Different DNA sequences within this sample yield the same CDR3. The chain combines TRBV11-2 with TRBJ2-5; D gene ambiguous. Germline V gives CDR1 SGHAT, CDR2 FQNNGV. This CDR3 region has 12 residues. V lost 1 base, J lost 2 bases, and 2 bases lay in between. CDR3 DNA sequence: TGTGCCAGCAGCTTAGCTCAAGAGACCCAGTACTTC. Its protein product is CASSLAQETQYF.

V gene TRBV19 combines with J gene TRBJ2-3; possible D gene TRBD2, 6 bases. This CDR3 comprises 13 residues. Trimming pared 1 base from V and 4 bases from J, leaving 6 bases between. Germline V gene data show CDR1 as LNHDA and CDR2 as SQIVND (reference sequence). The CDR3 loop reads CASSIGRADTQYF. The CDR3 DNA is TGTGCCAGTAGTATAGGGAGGGCAGATACGCAGTATTTT.

The chain employs TRBV2 and TRBJ2-1; 7 bases match TRBD1. Trimming removed 4 bases from V and 10 bases from J; junction bases left unmatched: 7. Germline V gives CDR1 SNHLY, CDR2 FYNNEI. The CDR3 is 13 residues long. Here the CDR3 DNA reads TGTGCCAGCAGTGCGACAGGGCTAGGAGAGCAGTTCTTC. Protein product: CASSATGLGEQFF.

This clone was counted between two and nine times. The V gene is TRBV11-2, the J gene TRBJ2-1; the match to TRBD2 covers 10 bases. The CDR3 covers 16 residues. J gave up 13 bases and V 1 base, and 13 bases lay outside the gene matches. CDR1 and CDR2 from the germline V gene are SGHAT and FQNNGV. The CDR3 DNA reads as TGTGCCAGCAGCTTAGCTGGTTCCCCCAGCGGGAGGGCTCAGTTCTTC. It is translated as CASSLAGSPSGRAQFF.

V usage is TRBV28 and J usage is TRBJ1-2, with 7 positions matching TRBD1. CDR3 size: 14 residues. The ends lost 6 bases at V and 7 bases at J; junction bases unmatched: 11. From germline, CDR1 is MDHEN and CDR2 SYDVKM. The CDR3: CASRPTGVPFGYTF. DNA of the CDR3: TGTGCCAGCAGGCCAACAGGGGTCCCCTTTGGCTACACCTTC.

The V gene is TRBV5-1, the J gene TRBJ2-1; D not resolved. V was cut by 4 bases and J by 8 bases, with 16 bases left in between. The CDR3 has 14 amino acids. Germline V gives CDR1 SGHRS, CDR2 YFSETQ. CDR3 nucleotides: TGCGCCAGCAGCGCTGGTTTGGGCCCGGATGAGCAGTTCTTC. Residues: CASSAGLGPDEQFF.

Concerning this clone: In the same sample, other DNA sequences code for this CDR3. V gene TRBV5-1 combines with J gene TRBJ1-1; weak D call: TRBD1 (6 bases). V was shortened by 4 bases and J by 0 bases, with 10 bases between the two germline ends. CDR1 and CDR2 (germline): SGHRS, YFSETQ. The CDR3 extends over 14 amino acids. The CDR3 reads CASSLGTLNTEAFF. Written as DNA, the CDR3 is TGCGCCAGCAGCCTCGGGACATTGAACACTGAAGCTTTCTTT.

J is TRBJ2-1 and V is TRBV7-2, with D perhaps matching TRBD2 (5 bases). The V gene lost 4 bases and the J gene lost 7 bases, with 23 bases spanning the gap. This CDR3 spans 17 amino acids. Germline V CDR1 and CDR2: SGHTA, FQGNSA. The CDR3 sequence: CASSSRLRGSSNNEQFF. The CDR3 nucleotides are TGTGCCAGCAGCTCCCGGTTACGAGGGAGTAGTAATAATGAGCAGTTCTTC.

This clone was seen more than once but under ten times. This chain uses TRBV30 with TRBJ2-5; D perhaps matches TRBD1 (6 bases). This CDR3 region has 14 residues. Per the germline V gene, CDR1 is GTSNPN and CDR2 is SVGIG (reference sequence). V gave up 3 bases and J gave up 9 bases, with 20 bases separating them. DNA for the CDR3: TGTGCCTGGAGAGAGCAACAGGGTTCGAGGGCCCAGTACTTC. Translating it yields CAWREQQGSRAQYF.

This clone occurred a few times. The chain has TRBV4-1 and TRBJ2-3; 10 nucleotides line up with TRBD1. The germline CDR1 and CDR2 sequences are MGHRA and YSYEKL. Trimming at V came to 6 bases and at J to 8 bases, leaving 8 bases not matched to a gene. The CDR3 totals 14 residues. The CDR3 spells CASSPGTGVATQYF. CDR3 sequence (DNA): TGCGCCAGCAGTCCGGGGACAGGGGTGGCTACGCAGTATTTT.

V gene TRBV9 combines with J gene TRBJ2-5, with 11 bases lining up with TRBD2. V dropped 3 bases and J dropped 5; count of bases not matched to a gene: 12. CDR3 length: 17 residues. Germline CDR1 SGDLS, CDR2 YYNGEE. The chain's CDR3 is CASSARRLAGREETQYF. The CDR3 DNA reads as TGTGCCAGCAGCGCCCGTCGACTAGCGGGGAGGGAGGAGACCCAGTACTTC.

There are a few counts of this clone. The chain couples TRBV15 to TRBJ2-3; 7 positions agree with TRBD2. This CDR3 comprises 17 residues. V lost 0 bases to trimming and J lost 2 bases; unmatched junction nucleotides: 8. CDR1 LNHNV and CDR2 YYDKDF come from the germline V gene (reference sequence). CDR3 in amino acids: CATSRERAGATTDTQYF. In nucleotides, the CDR3 is TGTGCCACCAGCAGAGAACGGGCGGGAGCAACCACAGATACGCAGTATTTT. Combining the CDR3 with reference TRBV15 and TRBJ2-3 gives the whole variable domain DAMVIQNPRYQVTQFGKPVTLSCSQTLNHNVMYWYQQKSSQAPKLLFHYYDKDFNNEADTPDNFQSRRPNTSFCFLDIRSPGLGDTAMYLCATSRERAGATTDTQYFGPGTRLTVL.

This clone turned up a few times. This rearrangement joins TRBV7-2 to TRBJ1-1; D is unclear. Germline assignment: CDR1 SGHTA and CDR2 FQGNSA. The CDR3 has 11 amino acids. V dropped 11 bases and J dropped 8 bases, with 15 bases sitting between them. CDR3 sequence reads: CAGLNFSEAFF. The CDR3 nucleotides are TGTGCCGGCCTCAATTTCTCCGAAGCTTTCTTT.

The chain links TRBV21-1 to TRBJ1-5; the table assigns TRBD1, which was not confirmed against the DNA. TRBV21-1 is labeled a pseudogene. The CDR3 contains 14 residues. The chain's CDR3 is CASSAGFRNQPQHF. The CDR3 nucleotides read TGTGCCAGCAGCGCAGGGTTTCGCAATCAGCCCCAGCATTTT.

The table lists this clone with a few counts. V is TRBV19 and J is TRBJ2-2; 10 bases line up with TRBD1. The germline V gene encodes CDR1 LNHDA and CDR2 SQIVND (reference sequence). The junction had 4 bases not matched to a gene; V was cut back by 6 bases and J by 3 bases. CDR3 length: 15 residues. CDR3 nucleotides: TGTGCCAGTAGGACAGGGGGCGTTGACACCGGGGAGCTGTTTTTT. Protein: CASRTGGVDTGELFF.

The chain combines TRBV13 with TRBJ2-4; 8 bases are a match to TRBD1. V dropped 5 bases and J dropped 3; count of bases not matched to a gene: 9. This CDR3 contains 16 residues. Germline CDR1 and CDR2: PRHDT and FYEKMQ (reference sequence). The CDR3 bases are TGTGCCAGCAGCCTAGCTTGGACAGGGCACAAAAACATTCAGTACTTC. As protein: CASSLAWTGHKNIQYF.

This clone showed up just a few times. The chain joins TRBV9 to TRBJ2-3; D is unclear. The CDR3 consists of 14 residues. Trimming pared 4 bases from V and 2 bases from J, leaving 11 bases between. Per the germline V gene, CDR1 is SGDLS and CDR2 is YYNGEE. The CDR3 region has the DNA TGTGCCAGCAGCTCCATGGAGTTCACAGATACGCAGTATTTT. It is translated as CASSSMEFTDTQYF. Full variable domain (rest looked up from reference TRBV9 and TRBJ2-3): DSGVTQTPKHLITATGQRVTLRCSPRSGDLSVYWYQQSLDQGLQFLIQYYNGEERAKGNILERFSAQQFPDLHSELNLSSLELGDSALYFCASSSMEFTDTQYFGPGTRLTVL.

The CDR3 sequence: CASSWSGSGETQYF. The CDR3 region has the DNA TGTGCCAGCAGCTGGAGCGGGAGTGGGGAGACCCAGTACTTC. This chain joins TRBV7-2 and TRBJ2-5, with 8 bases lining up with TRBD2. Germline lookup yields CDR1 SGHTA and CDR2 FQGNSA. CDR3 size: 14 residues. J lost 5 bases, V lost 4 bases, and 6 bases had no gene match.

The chain carries TRBV4-3 and TRBJ2-2; D is unresolved. The CDR3 extends over 18 amino acids. CDR1 is LGHNA and CDR2 is YSLEER in the germline V gene. V was cut by 0 bases and J by 0 bases, with 14 bases left in between. CDR3: CASSQELGVRTNTGELFF. The CDR3 nucleotides are TGCGCCAGCAGCCAAGAACTGGGCGTGCGTACGAACACCGGGGAGCTGTTTTTT.

This clone was detected only a few times. The V gene is TRBV7-2, the J gene TRBJ2-1; possibly TRBD1 for D (5 bases). The CDR3 is made up of 16 amino acids. The V and J ends lost 2 bases and 5 bases respectively, with 16 bases between them. Germline V gene data show CDR1 as SGHTA and CDR2 as FQGNSA. In nucleotides, the CDR3 is TGTGCCAGCAGCTTATATAGACAGAACCGTAACAATGAGCAGTTCTTC. It codes for CASSLYRQNRNNEQFF.

CDR3 amino acids: CASSTSAGQLNTGELFF. The CDR3 DNA reads TGCGCCAGCAGCACCTCGGCCGGACAGCTGAACACCGGGGAGCTGTTTTTT. The chain joins TRBV5-1 to TRBJ2-2, with D possibly being TRBD1 (6 bases). The CDR3 has 17 residues. In germline, CDR1 is SGHRS, CDR2 YFSETQ. Trimming cost V 4 bases and J 1 base, with 17 bases left between them.

V and J are TRBV18 and TRBJ2-7; 10 bases are shared with TRBD1. V lost 8 bases, J lost 4 bases, and 11 bases stayed unmatched. The CDR3 is 15 amino acids. Germline CDR1 reads KGHSH; CDR2 reads LQKENI. As DNA, the CDR3 is TGTGCCAGCGGGGCCGGGACAGGGGAAGGGTACGAGCAGTACTTC. This translates into CASGAGTGEGYEQYF.

This clone was recorded a few times. DNA for the CDR3: TGCAGCGCTGCGCCGGCGGCGGGAAACTTCTACAATGAGCAGTTCTTC. This sequence encodes CSAAPAAGNFYNEQFF. This chain joins TRBV29-1 and TRBJ2-1, with D perhaps TRBD2 (6 bases). Germline V gives CDR1 SQVTM, CDR2 ANQGSEA. Trimming removed 7 bases from V and 3 bases from J, with 22 bases in between. The CDR3 contains 16 residues.

Only a few counts were recorded for this clone. V is TRBV30 and J is TRBJ2-2; TRBD1 matches 8 bases. CDR1 is GTSNPN and CDR2 is SVGIG in the germline V gene (reference sequence). The CDR3 has 13 amino acids. The junction had 3 bases not matched to a gene; V was cut back by 4 bases and J by 5 bases. The CDR3 DNA reads as TGTGCCTGGACCAACAGGGGGACCGGGGAGCTGTTTTTT. This encodes CAWTNRGTGELFF.

This clone has just a few counts. The chain couples TRBV5-1 to TRBJ2-1; TRBD1 aligns across 7 bases. Germline CDR1 SGHRS, CDR2 YFSETQ. The ends lost 4 bases at V and 4 bases at J; junction bases unmatched: 2. The CDR3 totals 13 residues. The CDR3 is CASSTGQYNEQFF. For the CDR3, the DNA is TGCGCCAGCAGCACGGGACAGTACAATGAGCAGTTCTTC.

This clone was observed a handful of times. Here the CDR3 DNA reads TGCGCCAGCAGCCAAGGAGGTCGGGACAGAAGACCTAACACTGAAGCTTTCTTT. Its translation is CASSQGGRDRRPNTEAFF. This chain joins TRBV4-3 and TRBJ1-1, with TRBD1 matching over 7 bases. The V and J ends lost 1 base and 2 bases, in that order; junction bases with no gene match: 13. CDR3 size: 18 residues. Germline V gives CDR1 LGHNA, CDR2 YSLEER.